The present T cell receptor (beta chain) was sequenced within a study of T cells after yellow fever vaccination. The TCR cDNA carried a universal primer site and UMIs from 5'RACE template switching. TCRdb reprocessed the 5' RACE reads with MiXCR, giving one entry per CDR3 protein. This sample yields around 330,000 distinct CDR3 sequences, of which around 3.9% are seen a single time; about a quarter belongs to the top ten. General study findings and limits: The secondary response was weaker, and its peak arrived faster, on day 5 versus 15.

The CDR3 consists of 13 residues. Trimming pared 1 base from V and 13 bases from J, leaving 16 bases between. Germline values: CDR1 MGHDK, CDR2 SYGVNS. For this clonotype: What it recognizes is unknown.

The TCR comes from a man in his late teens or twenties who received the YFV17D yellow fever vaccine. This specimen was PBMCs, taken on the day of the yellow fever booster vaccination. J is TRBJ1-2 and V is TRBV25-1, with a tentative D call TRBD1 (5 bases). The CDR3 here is CASSEWGEPRVTF. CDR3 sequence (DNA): TGTGCCAGCAGTGAATGGGGGGAACCCAGAGTCACCTTC.